The 13 T cell receptor beta chains below come from one sample, sequenced in a study of shared clonotypes between healthy human individuals. Data came from immunoSEQ multiplex PCR; TCRdb stores just in-frame clones and leaves some out. The sample yields approximately 980,000 clones, roughly 72% seen once. Sequenced: memory CD4+ T cells sorted from blood. The subset here: CD45RA-negative fraction. Receptor source: a man aged 18 to 30 in good health.

In DNA, the CDR3 is TGTGCCAGCTCACCACCGAGCGGGGGCGTCACAAACACAGATACGCAGTATTTT. Protein sequence: CASSPPSGGVTNTDTQYF. The chain uses TRBV18 and TRBJ2-3; 8 bases map to TRBD2. The germline CDR1 and CDR2 sequences are KGHSH and LQKENI. The CDR3 runs to 18 residues. V was pared by 0 bases and J by 2 bases, with 10 bases of the junction left unmatched.

The V gene is TRBV5-1, the J gene TRBJ2-7; D call uncertain. There are 11 residues in the CDR3. The germline V gene has CDR1 SGHRS and CDR2 YFSETQ. V lost 4 bases and J lost 4, with 6 bases in between. CDR3 nucleotides: TGCGCCAGCAGCCCCTTATACGAGCAGTACTTC. Protein: CASSPLYEQYF.

The chain couples TRBV5-1 to TRBJ2-7; 10 bases agree with TRBD2. Losses at the gene ends were 0 bases for V and 3 bases for J; bases not matched to a gene: 3. Per the germline V gene, CDR1 is SGHRS and CDR2 is YFSETQ. The CDR3 extends over 15 amino acids. The CDR3 here is CASSLDTSGIYEQYF. The CDR3 coding sequence is TGCGCCAGCAGCTTGGACACTAGCGGGATCTACGAGCAGTACTTC.

The chain is built from TRBV7-9 and TRBJ1-4; D remains unclear. In germline, CDR1 is SEHNR, CDR2 FQNEAQ (reference sequence). The CDR3 extends over 17 amino acids. Trimming cost V 5 bases and J 0 bases, with 16 bases left between them. The CDR3 protein is CASSPTSRSATNEKLFF. As DNA, the CDR3 is TGTGCCAGCAGCCCGACTTCTCGCTCCGCAACTAATGAAAAACTGTTTTTT.

The chain has TRBV7-2 and TRBJ2-4, with TRBD2 matching over 10 bases. CDR3 length: 15 residues. The germline CDR1 and CDR2 sequences are SGHTA and FQGNSA. Germline trimming cut 6 bases from V and 5 bases from J; bases unmatched to any gene: 7. The CDR3, as DNA: TGTGCCAGCAGGCCGGCTAGCGGGGGACAAAACATTCAGTACTTC. Protein sequence: CASRPASGGQNIQYF.

V usage is TRBV6-1 and J usage is TRBJ1-5; D perhaps matches TRBD1 (5 bases). The CDR3 contains 13 residues. Germline assignment: CDR1 MNHNS and CDR2 SASEGT. V lost 6 bases and J lost 2, with 8 bases in between. The CDR3 DNA follows: TGTGCCAGCAGCACCAGGGGCAATCAGCCCCAGCATTTT. Translation gives CASSTRGNQPQHF.

This rearrangement joins TRBV18 to TRBJ2-5; D perhaps matches TRBD2 (6 bases). The CDR3 totals 13 residues. V gave up 4 bases and J gave up 5 bases, with 11 bases separating them. CDR1 is KGHSH and CDR2 is LQKENI in the germline V gene. CDR3 in DNA: TGTGCCAGCTCACGGGACTTTCGGGAGACCCAGTACTTC. This sequence encodes CASSRDFRETQYF.

On this clone itself: Other DNA variants within this sample encode the same CDR3. This chain joins TRBV19 and TRBJ1-1; D ambiguous. The CDR3 spans 13 residues. V was cut by 5 bases and J by 0 bases, with 7 bases left in between. CDR1 is LNHDA and CDR2 is SQIVND in the germline V gene (reference sequence). The CDR3 loop is CASSPTLNTEAFF. In DNA, the CDR3 is TGTGCCAGTAGTCCGACCCTGAACACTGAAGCTTTCTTT. Full variable domain (missing parts from reference TRBV19 and TRBJ1-1): DGGITQSPKYLFRKEGQNVTLSCEQNLNHDAMYWYRQDPGQGLRLIYYSQIVNDFQKGDIAEGYSVSREKKESFPLTVTSAQKNPTAFYLCASSPTLNTEAFFGQGTRLTVV.

The chain uses TRBV27 and TRBJ2-7; 7 bases align to TRBD1. In germline, CDR1 is MNHEY, CDR2 SMNVEV (reference sequence). The CDR3 extends over 14 amino acids. Germline trimming cut 5 bases from V and 0 bases from J; bases unmatched to any gene: 4. The CDR3 DNA reads TGTGCCAGCAGTGGGACAGTTAGCTCCTACGAGCAGTACTTC. Protein product: CASSGTVSSYEQYF.

The gene calls are TRBV11-2 and TRBJ2-7; D is unclear. Germline V gene sequence: CDR1 SGHAT, CDR2 FQNNGV. The germline V and J ends were trimmed by 5 bases and 2 bases, with 16 bases remaining between them. There are 15 residues in the CDR3. The CDR3 sequence is CASSLHQAQTYEQYF. The CDR3 DNA is TGTGCCAGCAGCCTGCACCAGGCACAGACCTACGAGCAGTACTTC. Filled out from reference TRBV11-2 and TRBJ2-7, the complete variable domain reads EAGVAQSPRYKIIEKRQSVAFWCNPISGHATLYWYQQILGQGPKLLIQFQNNGVVDDSQLPKDRFSAERLKGVDSTLKIQPAKLEDSAVYLCASSLHQAQTYEQYFGPGTRLTVT.

This clone came up once. The chain combines TRBV5-1 with TRBJ1-6; perhaps TRBD1 as D (5 bases). CDR3 length: 17 amino acids. Germline V gene sequence: CDR1 SGHRS, CDR2 YFSETQ. V gave up 0 bases and J gave up 6 bases, with 16 bases separating them. CDR3: CASSLDWGGRLNSPLHF. CDR3 in DNA: TGCGCCAGCAGCTTGGATTGGGGGGGTCGACTTAATTCACCCCTCCACTTT.

The gene calls are TRBV7-9 and TRBJ2-3, with D possibly being TRBD1 or TRBD2 (5 bases each). The CDR3 covers 13 residues. The ends were cut back, 3 bases at V and 4 bases at J, with 8 bases in the middle. Germline assignment: CDR1 SEHNR and CDR2 FQNEAQ (reference sequence). The CDR3 loop is CASSFGAADTQYF. The CDR3 DNA reads TGTGCCAGCAGCTTCGGGGCGGCAGATACGCAGTATTTT. Based on the CDR3 plus reference TRBV7-9 and TRBJ2-3, the full variable domain is DTGVSQNPRHKITKRGQNVTFRCDPISEHNRLYWYRQTLGQGPEFLTYFQNEAQLEKSRLLSDRFSAERPKGSFSTLEIQRTEQGDSAMYLCASSFGAADTQYFGPGTRLTVL.

Comments on this clone: The same CDR3 is also encoded by other DNA sequences in this sample. V and J are TRBV4-1 and TRBJ2-5; maybe TRBD2 (6 bases). CDR3 length equals 14 residues. CDR1 MGHRA and CDR2 YSYEKL come from the germline V gene. V dropped 1 base and J dropped 3 bases, with 9 bases sitting between them. The CDR3 DNA reads TGCGCCAGCAGCCAAGCCGGGAGCGAAGAGACCCAGTACTTC. This codes for CASSQAGSEETQYF.